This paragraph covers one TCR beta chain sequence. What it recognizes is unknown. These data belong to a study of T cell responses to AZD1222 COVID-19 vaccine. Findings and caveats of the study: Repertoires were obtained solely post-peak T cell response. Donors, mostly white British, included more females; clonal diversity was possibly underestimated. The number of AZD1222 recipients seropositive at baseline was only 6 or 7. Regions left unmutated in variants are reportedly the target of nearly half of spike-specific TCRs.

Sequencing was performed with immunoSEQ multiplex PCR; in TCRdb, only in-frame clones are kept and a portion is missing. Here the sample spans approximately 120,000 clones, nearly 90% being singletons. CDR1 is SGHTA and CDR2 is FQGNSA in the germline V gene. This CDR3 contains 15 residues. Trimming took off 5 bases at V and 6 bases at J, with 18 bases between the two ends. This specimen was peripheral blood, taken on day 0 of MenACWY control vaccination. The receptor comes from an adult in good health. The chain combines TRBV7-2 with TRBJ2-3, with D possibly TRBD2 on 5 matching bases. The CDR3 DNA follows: TGTGCCAGCAGCCTCGAGAGGGCCAAAAGGGATACGCAGTATTTT. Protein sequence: CASSLERAKRDTQYF.